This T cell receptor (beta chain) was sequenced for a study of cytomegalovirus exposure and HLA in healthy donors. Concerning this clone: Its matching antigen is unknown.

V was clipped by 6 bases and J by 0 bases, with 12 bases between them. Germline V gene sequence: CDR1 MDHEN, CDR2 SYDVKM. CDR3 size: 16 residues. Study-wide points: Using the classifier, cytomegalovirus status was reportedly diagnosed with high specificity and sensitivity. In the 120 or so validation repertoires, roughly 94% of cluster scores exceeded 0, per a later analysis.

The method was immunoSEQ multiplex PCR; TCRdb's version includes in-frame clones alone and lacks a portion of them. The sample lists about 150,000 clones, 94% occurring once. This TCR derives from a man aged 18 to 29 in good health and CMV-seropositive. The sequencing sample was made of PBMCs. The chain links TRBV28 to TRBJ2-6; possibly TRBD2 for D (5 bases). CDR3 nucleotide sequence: TGTGCCAGCAGCCCCCGGGGTGGCTCTGGGGCCAACGTCCTGACTTTC. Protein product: CASSPRGGSGANVLTF.